This TCR beta chain was identified during a study of early T cells in non-severe SARS-CoV-2 infection. Broader study findings: In VDJdb matching, anti-spike CD8 responses were favored while private and CD4 specificities went missing.

J gave up 6 bases and V 3 bases, and 7 bases lay outside the gene matches. CDR1 is SGDLS, CDR2 YYNGEE, per germline. This CDR3 is 16 amino acids long. The TCR library protocol was used to attach unique molecular identifiers. These identifiers were attached to individual cDNA molecules. TCRdb analysed the 5' RACE reads with MiXCR anew, one entry per CDR3 protein. Of about 36,000 distinct CDR3 sequences listed, 6% to 8% are singletons. There are many counts of this clonotype. Its antigen is as yet unknown. The chain couples TRBV9 to TRBJ2-3; 13 bases map to TRBD2. The material sequenced was whole blood, taken at baseline. The receptor's source is an adult who was a healthcare worker with PCR-confirmed SARS-CoV-2 infection or an uninfected control (not recorded which). The CDR3 protein is CASSARLAGGVDTQYF. The DNA for the CDR3 is TGTGCCAGCAGCGCCAGACTAGCGGGAGGTGTTGATACGCAGTATTTT.